One T cell receptor beta chain is described in this entry. These data originate in a study of blood T cells in healthy people across ages. Trimming took 6 bases from V and 7 from J; bases not matched to a gene: 7. The CDR3 has 13 amino acids. The germline gives CDR1 SQVTM, CDR2 ANQGSEA. Through a sample-barcoded 5' primer and a J-beta primer mix, a second PCR was run for roughly 6 to 12 cycles. MiXCR, run by TCRdb on the 5' RACE reads, gives a single entry per CDR3 protein. The sample shows about a million distinct CDR3 sequences, roughly 47% of them seen only once. The chain recombines TRBV29-1 with TRBJ1-2; 11 bases line up with TRBD1. The receptor was derived from a woman between 55 and 75 years old in good health. The sequencing sample was made of blood. The CDR3 spells CSVGQGADCGYTF. The CDR3 DNA reads as TGCAGCGTAGGACAGGGGGCGGACTGTGGCTACACCTTC.